This T cell receptor (beta chain) was captured by sequencing in a study of tumor-infiltrating lymphocytes in primary liver carcinoma. Study summary: Sequenced samples came back with roughly 3.5 to 7.13 million productive TCRbeta reads, and the counts looked alike across tissue types. Study observations and caveats: CD4+ and CD8+ repertoires could not be compared in these unsorted bulk samples.

The researchers produced TCR beta cDNA from roughly 500 ng total RNA with a constant-region primer. Three nested multiplex PCR rounds, a slightly modified ARM-PCR method, built the TCR beta libraries. Use of TRBV1-TRBV30 forward primers with a C-beta reverse primer characterized the first two PCR rounds, which lasted ten to eleven cycles each. MiXCR was run by TCRdb on the multiplex PCR reads, yielding one entry per CDR3 protein. The sample shows 180,000 or so distinct CDR3 sequences, roughly 60% of them seen only once. Germline DNA was also extracted, with blood RNA taken from unsorted whole blood. Worth noting for this clonotype: As yet, its antigen is unknown.

CDR1 is SQVTM, CDR2 ANQGSEA, per germline. This CDR3 is built from 14 residues. This TCR came from a man in his forties with primary liver carcinoma and hepatitis B virus infection. Sequencing used peripheral blood. The rearrangement joins TRBV29-1 to TRBJ2-5; 12 positions agree with TRBD2. The better agreement between TRBJ2-7 and the DNA end casts doubt on the J call. DNA of the CDR3: TGCAGCGTCGGGACTAGCGGGTGGAACTACGAGCAGTACTTC. This encodes CSVGTSGWNYEQYF.